Below are 14 T cell receptor beta chains sequenced from a single sample in a study of cytomegalovirus exposure and HLA in healthy donors. PCR employed 60 Vbeta and 13 Jbeta primers. The method was immunoSEQ multiplex PCR; TCRdb's version includes in-frame clones alone and lacks a portion of them. Among over 100,000 clones, 55% to 80% were seen once, and the ten largest hold 2.2%. Source material: PBMCs. Receptor source: a woman in her twenties or thirties in good health and CMV-seronegative.

The gene calls are TRBV7-9 and TRBJ2-7, with 10 positions matching TRBD2. V dropped 4 bases and J dropped 2; count of bases not matched to a gene: 5. Looked up from germline, CDR1 is SEHNR and CDR2 is FQNEAQ (reference sequence). The CDR3 covers 15 residues. Written as DNA, the CDR3 is TGTGCCAGCAGCTCCCCCGGGACTAGCGCCTACGAGCAGTACTTC. Its translation: CASSSPGTSAYEQYF.

The chain uses TRBV5-1 and TRBJ1-4; perhaps TRBD1 as D (5 bases). Germline CDR1 reads SGHRS; CDR2 reads YFSETQ. V dropped 7 bases and J dropped 3 bases, with 19 bases sitting between them. The CDR3 is 16 residues long. Here the CDR3 DNA reads TGCGCCAGCTCCCTTCGGGGGGTTCAGGCTAATGAAAAACTGTTTTTT. Translation: CASSLRGVQANEKLFF.

The CDR3 protein is CASSVGGRYYNEQFF. CDR3 nucleotides: TGTGCCAGCAGCGTAGGCGGGAGGTACTACAATGAGCAGTTCTTC. This chain links TRBV9 with TRBJ2-1, with 8 positions matching TRBD2. Germline CDR1 reads SGDLS; CDR2 reads YYNGEE. Germline trimming cut 0 bases from V and 3 bases from J; bases unmatched to any gene: 2. The CDR3 contains 15 residues.

This chain uses TRBV5-1 with TRBJ2-6; 9 bases fit TRBD1. The CDR3 is 17 amino acids. The germline V gene encodes CDR1 SGHRS and CDR2 YFSETQ. J gave up 0 bases and V 3 bases, and 4 bases lay outside the gene matches. CDR3 nucleotides: TGCGCCAGCAGCTCGACAGGGGGACTCTCTGGGGCCAACGTCCTGACTTTC. It encodes CASSSTGGLSGANVLTF.

The chain links TRBV30 to TRBJ2-3, with D possibly matching TRBD2 (6 bases). V lost 0 bases and J 0 bases, leaving 7 bases between the germline ends. Germline V gene data show CDR1 as GTSNPN and CDR2 as SVGIG (reference sequence). This CDR3 region has 14 residues. For the CDR3, the DNA is TGTGCCTGGAGTGTAGCGGGTAGCACAGATACGCAGTATTTT. Residues: CAWSVAGSTDTQYF.

This chain joins TRBV7-9 and TRBJ2-2; TRBD1 aligns across 8 bases. The germline CDR1 and CDR2 sequences are SEHNR and FQNEAQ (reference sequence). V lost 7 bases to trimming and J lost 4 bases; unmatched junction nucleotides: 2. This CDR3 spans 13 amino acids. This CDR3 reads CASTTGGTGELFF. CDR3 in DNA: TGTGCCAGCACCACAGGGGGCACCGGGGAGCTGTTTTTT. The entire variable domain, with the rest obtained from reference TRBV7-9 and TRBJ2-2, is as follows: DTGVSQNPRHKITKRGQNVTFRCDPISEHNRLYWYRQTLGQGPEFLTYFQNEAQLEKSRLLSDRFSAERPKGSFSTLEIQRTEQGDSAMYLCASTTGGTGELFFGEGSRLTVL.

A few counts support this clone. The chain recombines TRBV6-1 with TRBJ2-3; 8 bases align to TRBD1. Trimming cost V 2 bases and J 7 bases; bases outside gene matches: 8. CDR1 and CDR2 from the germline V gene are MNHNS and SASEGT. CDR3 size: 15 residues. This chain's CDR3 is CASSEPTDRAYTQYF. The CDR3 nucleotides read TGTGCCAGCAGTGAACCTACGGACAGGGCGTATACGCAGTATTTT.

This clone was picked up one time. The V gene is TRBV7-8, the J gene TRBJ2-5, with D unresolved. Germline V gene data show CDR1 as SGHVS and CDR2 as FQNEAQ. Trimming left V 5 bases short and J 4 bases short, with 17 bases between. This CDR3 has 15 residues. This chain's CDR3 is CASSVSRATGETQYF. For the CDR3, the DNA is TGTGCCAGCAGCGTAAGTCGCGCCACGGGAGAGACCCAGTACTTC.

V gene TRBV5-1 combines with J gene TRBJ1-2; no definite D call. There are 12 residues in the CDR3. Trimming pared 0 bases from V and 4 bases from J, leaving 4 bases between. Per germline, CDR1 SGHRS and CDR2 YFSETQ. The CDR3 is CASSLDTYGYTF. CDR3 DNA: TGCGCCAGCAGCTTGGACACCTATGGCTACACCTTC.

This chain connects TRBV28 to TRBJ1-2; 10 bases agree with TRBD1. The CDR3 runs to 13 residues. V dropped 5 bases and J dropped 7; count of bases not matched to a gene: 4. Looked up from germline, CDR1 is MDHEN and CDR2 is SYDVKM. This CDR3 is CASSDRGQGGYTF. The CDR3 coding sequence is TGTGCCAGCAGTGACAGGGGGCAGGGTGGCTACACCTTC.

V usage is TRBV28 and J usage is TRBJ2-5; 10 nucleotides align to TRBD1. J lost 6 bases, V lost 5 bases, and 12 bases had no gene match. From germline, CDR1 is MDHEN and CDR2 SYDVKM. The CDR3 extends over 16 amino acids. The CDR3 DNA reads as TGTGCCAGCAGTCGATCCTCCGGGACAGGGGTGAAGACCCAGTACTTC. This gives the protein CASSRSSGTGVKTQYF.

The chain recombines TRBV5-1 with TRBJ1-1; D is unresolved. From germline, CDR1 is SGHRS and CDR2 YFSETQ. With 0 bases removed from V and 1 base from J, the gap between germline ends came to 4 bases. The CDR3 runs to 13 residues. The CDR3 sequence: CASSLGGNTEAFF. Written as DNA, the CDR3 is TGCGCCAGCAGCTTGGGAGGGAACACTGAAGCTTTCTTT.

This clone was counted a few times. The chain joins TRBV18 to TRBJ1-1; 10 positions agree with TRBD1. CDR3 length equals 14 residues. The V and J ends lost 6 bases and 4 bases, in that order; junction bases with no gene match: 5. Germline V gives CDR1 KGHSH, CDR2 LQKENI. CDR3 region: CASSIGTGVTEAFF. The CDR3 bases are TGTGCCAGCTCTATCGGGACAGGGGTCACTGAAGCTTTCTTT. Full variable domain (remainder filled in from reference TRBV18 and TRBJ1-1): NAGVMQNPRHLVRRRGQEARLRCSPMKGHSHVYWYRQLPEEGLKFMVYLQKENIIDESGMPKERFSAEFPKEGPSILRIQQVVRGDSAAYFCASSIGTGVTEAFFGQGTRLTVV.

The chain links TRBV30 to TRBJ2-7; D possibly corresponds to TRBD2 (5 bases). Trimming removed 2 bases from V and 2 bases from J, with 13 bases in between. The CDR3 sequence is 14 residues long. In germline, CDR1 is GTSNPN, CDR2 SVGIG (reference sequence). CDR3 sequence (DNA): TGTGCCTGGAGTCCGACTAACTATCCCTACGAGCAGTACTTC. Encoded protein: CAWSPTNYPYEQYF.